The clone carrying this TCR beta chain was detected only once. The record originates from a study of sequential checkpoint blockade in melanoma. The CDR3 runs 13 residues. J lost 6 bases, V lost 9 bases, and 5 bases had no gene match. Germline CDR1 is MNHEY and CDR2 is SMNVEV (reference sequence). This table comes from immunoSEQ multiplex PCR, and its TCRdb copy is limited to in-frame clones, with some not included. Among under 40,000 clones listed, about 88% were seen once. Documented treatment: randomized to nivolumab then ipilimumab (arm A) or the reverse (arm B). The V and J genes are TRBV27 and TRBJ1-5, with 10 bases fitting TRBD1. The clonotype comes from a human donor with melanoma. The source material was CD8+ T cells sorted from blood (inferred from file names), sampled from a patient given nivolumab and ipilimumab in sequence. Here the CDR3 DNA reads TGTGCCAGTGGGGACAGGGGCCTTCAGCCCCAGCATTTT. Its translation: CASGDRGLQPQHF.